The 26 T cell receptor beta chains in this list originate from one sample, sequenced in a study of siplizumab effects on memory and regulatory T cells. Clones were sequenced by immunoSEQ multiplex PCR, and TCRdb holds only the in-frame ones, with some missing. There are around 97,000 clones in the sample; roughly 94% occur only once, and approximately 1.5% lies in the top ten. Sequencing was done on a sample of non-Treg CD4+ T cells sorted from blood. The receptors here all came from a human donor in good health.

CDR3 nucleotides: TGTGCCAGCAGTTACTCAGGAGATTACAATGAGCAGTTCTTC. Its translation is CASSYSGDYNEQFF. J is TRBJ2-1 and V is TRBV6-6, with D uncertain. This CDR3 region has 14 residues. The germline V gene encodes CDR1 MNHNY and CDR2 SVGAGI (reference sequence). Trimming removed 0 bases from V and 4 bases from J, with 7 bases in between.

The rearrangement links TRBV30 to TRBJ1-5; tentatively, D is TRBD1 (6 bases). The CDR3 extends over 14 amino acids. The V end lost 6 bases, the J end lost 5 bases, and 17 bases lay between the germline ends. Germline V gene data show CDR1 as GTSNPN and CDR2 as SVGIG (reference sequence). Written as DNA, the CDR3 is TGTGCCTGCGAGGGGGGGGTTTCCGATCAGCCCCAGCATTTT. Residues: CACEGGVSDQPQHF.

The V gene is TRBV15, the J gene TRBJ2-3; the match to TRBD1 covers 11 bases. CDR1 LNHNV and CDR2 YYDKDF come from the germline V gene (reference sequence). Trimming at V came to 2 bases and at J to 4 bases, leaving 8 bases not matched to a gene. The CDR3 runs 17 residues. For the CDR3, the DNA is TGTGCCACCAGCAGATGGGGACAGGGGGGTTCCGCAGATACGCAGTATTTT. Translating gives CATSRWGQGGSADTQYF.

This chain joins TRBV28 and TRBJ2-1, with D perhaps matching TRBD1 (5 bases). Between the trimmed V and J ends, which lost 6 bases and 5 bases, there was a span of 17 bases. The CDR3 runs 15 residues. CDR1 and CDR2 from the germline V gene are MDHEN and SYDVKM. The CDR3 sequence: CASRDQGNRNNEQFF. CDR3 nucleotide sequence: TGTGCCAGCAGGGATCAGGGAAACCGTAACAATGAGCAGTTCTTC.

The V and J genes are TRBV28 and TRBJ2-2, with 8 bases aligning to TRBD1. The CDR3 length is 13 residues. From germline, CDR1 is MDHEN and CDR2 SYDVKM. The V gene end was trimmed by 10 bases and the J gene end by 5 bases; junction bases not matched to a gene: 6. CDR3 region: CAIRTGPTGELFF. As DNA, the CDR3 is TGTGCCATCCGGACAGGGCCGACCGGGGAGCTGTTTTTT.

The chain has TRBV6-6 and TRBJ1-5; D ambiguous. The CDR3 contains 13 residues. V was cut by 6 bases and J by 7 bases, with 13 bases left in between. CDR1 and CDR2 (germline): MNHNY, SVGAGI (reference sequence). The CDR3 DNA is TGTGCCAGCAGCCGATCGCCGGGGCAGCCCCAGCATTTT. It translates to CASSRSPGQPQHF.

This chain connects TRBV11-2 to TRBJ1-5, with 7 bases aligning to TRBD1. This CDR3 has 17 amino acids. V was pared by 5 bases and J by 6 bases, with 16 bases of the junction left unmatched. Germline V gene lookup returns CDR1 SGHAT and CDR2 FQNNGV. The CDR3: CASSQESRTGRGQPQHF. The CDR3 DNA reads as TGTGCCAGCAGCCAAGAATCCAGGACAGGTCGGGGTCAGCCCCAGCATTTT.

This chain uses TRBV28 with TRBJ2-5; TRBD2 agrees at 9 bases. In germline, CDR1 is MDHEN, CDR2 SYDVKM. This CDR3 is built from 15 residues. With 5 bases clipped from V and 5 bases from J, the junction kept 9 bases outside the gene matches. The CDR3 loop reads CASSQEGTSSETQYF. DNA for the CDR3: TGTGCCAGCAGTCAAGAGGGGACTAGCTCCGAGACCCAGTACTTC.

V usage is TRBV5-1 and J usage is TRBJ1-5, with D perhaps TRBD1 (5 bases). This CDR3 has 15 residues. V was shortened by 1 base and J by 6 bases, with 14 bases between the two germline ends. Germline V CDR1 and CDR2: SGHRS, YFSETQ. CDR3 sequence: CASSLMGGRGQPQHF. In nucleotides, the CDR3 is TGCGCCAGCAGCTTGATGGGAGGGAGGGGTCAGCCCCAGCATTTT.

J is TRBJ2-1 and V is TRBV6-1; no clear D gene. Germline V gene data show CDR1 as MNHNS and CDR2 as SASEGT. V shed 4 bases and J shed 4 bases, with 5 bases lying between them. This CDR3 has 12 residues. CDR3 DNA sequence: TGTGCCAGCAGTGGTTTTTACAATGAGCAGTTCTTC. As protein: CASSGFYNEQFF.

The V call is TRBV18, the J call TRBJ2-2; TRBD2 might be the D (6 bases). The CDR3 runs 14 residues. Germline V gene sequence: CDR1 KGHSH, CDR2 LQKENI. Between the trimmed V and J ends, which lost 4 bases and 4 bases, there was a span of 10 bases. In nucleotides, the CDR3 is TGTGCCAGCTCACTTAACGGGGGCACCGGGGAGCTGTTTTTT. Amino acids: CASSLNGGTGELFF.

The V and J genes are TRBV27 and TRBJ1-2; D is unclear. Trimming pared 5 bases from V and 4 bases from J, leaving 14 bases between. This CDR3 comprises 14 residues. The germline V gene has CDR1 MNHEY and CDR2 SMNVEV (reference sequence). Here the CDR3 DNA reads TGTGCCAGCAGTAGGAACGGAGACGGCTATGGCTACACCTTC. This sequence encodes CASSRNGDGYGYTF.

The CDR3 here is CASSRDRGRETQYF. In nucleotides, the CDR3 is TGTGCCAGCAGCCGGGACAGGGGAAGGGAGACCCAGTACTTC. V is TRBV6-5 and J is TRBJ2-5; 10 positions agree with TRBD1. The CDR3 contains 14 residues. Trimming removed 6 bases from V and 5 bases from J; junction bases left unmatched: 6. The germline gives CDR1 MNHEY, CDR2 SVGAGI.

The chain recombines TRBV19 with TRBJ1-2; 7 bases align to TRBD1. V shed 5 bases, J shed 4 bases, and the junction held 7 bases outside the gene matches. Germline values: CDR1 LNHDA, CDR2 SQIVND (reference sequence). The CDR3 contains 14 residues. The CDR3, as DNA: TGTGCCAGTAGTGATCCGGGACAGTTCTATGGCTACACCTTC. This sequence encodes CASSDPGQFYGYTF.

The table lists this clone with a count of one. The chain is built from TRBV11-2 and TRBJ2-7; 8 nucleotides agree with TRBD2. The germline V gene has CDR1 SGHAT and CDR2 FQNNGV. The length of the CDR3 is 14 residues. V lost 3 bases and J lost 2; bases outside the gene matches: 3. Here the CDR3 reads CASSLSGGPYEQYF. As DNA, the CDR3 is TGTGCCAGCAGCTTGAGCGGGGGACCCTACGAGCAGTACTTC. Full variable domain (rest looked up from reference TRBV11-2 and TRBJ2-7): EAGVAQSPRYKIIEKRQSVAFWCNPISGHATLYWYQQILGQGPKLLIQFQNNGVVDDSQLPKDRFSAERLKGVDSTLKIQPAKLEDSAVYLCASSLSGGPYEQYFGPGTRLTVT.

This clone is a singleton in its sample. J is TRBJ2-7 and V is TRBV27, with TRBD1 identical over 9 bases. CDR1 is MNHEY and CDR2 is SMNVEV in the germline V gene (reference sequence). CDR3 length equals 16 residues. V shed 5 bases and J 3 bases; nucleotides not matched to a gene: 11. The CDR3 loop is CASSRTGTGKSYEQYF. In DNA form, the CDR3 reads TGTGCCAGCAGTCGGACCGGGACAGGGAAGAGCTACGAGCAGTACTTC.

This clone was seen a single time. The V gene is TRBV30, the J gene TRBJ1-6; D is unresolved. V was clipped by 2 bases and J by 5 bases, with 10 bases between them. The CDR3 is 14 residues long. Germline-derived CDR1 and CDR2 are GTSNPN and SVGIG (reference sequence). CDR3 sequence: CAWSLGGNNSPLHF. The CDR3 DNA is TGTGCCTGGAGTCTTGGAGGGAATAATTCACCCCTCCACTTT.

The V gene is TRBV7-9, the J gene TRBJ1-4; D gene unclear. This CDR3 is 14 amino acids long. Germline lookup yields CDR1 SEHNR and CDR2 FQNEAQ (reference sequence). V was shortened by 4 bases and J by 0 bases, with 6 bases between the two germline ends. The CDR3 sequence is CASSYESTNEKLFF. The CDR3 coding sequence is TGTGCCAGCAGCTACGAATCAACTAATGAAAAACTGTTTTTT.

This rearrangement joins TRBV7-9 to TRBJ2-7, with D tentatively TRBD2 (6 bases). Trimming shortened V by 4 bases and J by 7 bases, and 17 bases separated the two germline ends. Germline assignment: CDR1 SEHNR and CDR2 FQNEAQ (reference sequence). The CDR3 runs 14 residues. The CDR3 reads CASSYSEGGAEQYF. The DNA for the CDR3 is TGTGCCAGCAGCTATTCGGAGGGCGGTGCGGAGCAGTACTTC.

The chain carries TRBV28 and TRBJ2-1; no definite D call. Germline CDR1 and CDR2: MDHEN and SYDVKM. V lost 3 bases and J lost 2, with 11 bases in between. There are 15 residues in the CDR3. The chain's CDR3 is CASSLLARTYNEQFF. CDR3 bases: TGTGCCAGCAGTTTGCTCGCCCGGACCTACAATGAGCAGTTCTTC.

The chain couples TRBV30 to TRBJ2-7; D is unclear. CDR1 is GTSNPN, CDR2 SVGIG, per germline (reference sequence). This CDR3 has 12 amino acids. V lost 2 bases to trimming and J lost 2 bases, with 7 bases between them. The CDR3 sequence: CAWSSATYEQYF. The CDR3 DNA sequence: TGTGCCTGGAGTTCTGCCACCTACGAGCAGTACTTC.

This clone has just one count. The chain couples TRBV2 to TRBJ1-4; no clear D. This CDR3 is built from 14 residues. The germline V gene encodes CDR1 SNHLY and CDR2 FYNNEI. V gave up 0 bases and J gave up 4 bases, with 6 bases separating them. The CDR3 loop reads CASSEAGDNEKLFF. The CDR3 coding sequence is TGTGCCAGCAGTGAAGCCGGGGATAATGAAAAACTGTTTTTT.

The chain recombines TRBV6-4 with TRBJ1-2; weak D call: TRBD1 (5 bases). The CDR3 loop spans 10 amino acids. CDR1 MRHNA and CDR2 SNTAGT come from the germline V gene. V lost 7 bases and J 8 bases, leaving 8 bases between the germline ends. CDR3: CASKGRGYTF. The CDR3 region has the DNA TGTGCCAGCAAGGGGCGAGGCTACACCTTC.

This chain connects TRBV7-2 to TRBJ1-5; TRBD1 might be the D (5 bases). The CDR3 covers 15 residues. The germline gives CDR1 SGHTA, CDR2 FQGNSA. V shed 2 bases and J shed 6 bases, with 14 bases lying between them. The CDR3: CASSLTGGTIQPQHF. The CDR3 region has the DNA TGTGCCAGCAGCTTAACAGGAGGGACCATTCAGCCCCAGCATTTT.

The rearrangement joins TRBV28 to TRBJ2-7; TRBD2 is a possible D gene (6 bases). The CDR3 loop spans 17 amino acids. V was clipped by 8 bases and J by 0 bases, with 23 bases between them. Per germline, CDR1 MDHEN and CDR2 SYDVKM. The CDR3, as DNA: TGTGCCAGCTCGACCCCCGGGAGCTCCATCAACTCCTACGAGCAGTACTTC. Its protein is CASSTPGSSINSYEQYF.

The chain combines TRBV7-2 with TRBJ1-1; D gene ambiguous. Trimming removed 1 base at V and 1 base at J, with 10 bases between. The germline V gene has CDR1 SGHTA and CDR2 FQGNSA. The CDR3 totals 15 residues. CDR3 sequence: CASSLVVIQNTEAFF. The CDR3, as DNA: TGTGCCAGCAGCTTAGTTGTTATTCAGAACACTGAAGCTTTCTTT.